The T cell receptor beta chain described here comes from a study of OX40 agonist ivuxolimab in advanced cancers. Study in general: Ivuxolimab, an antibody that agonizes OX40 (CD134), was administered to the patients. At doses from 0.01 to 10 mg/kg, patients were given intravenous ivuxolimab every 2 weeks.

Peripheral blood came from all dose cohorts at three timepoints. This CDR3 comprises 18 residues. The V segment lost 6 bases and the J segment 3 bases; nucleotides outside the gene matches: 11. Germline CDR1 is MNHNS and CDR2 is SASEGT. Study conclusions and caveats: Antigen specificity was not determined for the expanded peripheral T cells.

Details on this clone: The antigen remains undetermined.

Only in-frame clones appear in the TCRdb table, and some are missing; sequencing was by immunoSEQ multiplex PCR. The sample lists some 41,000 clones, approximately 90% occurring once. This TCR derives from an adult with an advanced solid tumor such as melanoma, head and neck, liver or kidney cancer. V gene TRBV6-1 combines with J gene TRBJ2-1, with 13 bases identical to TRBD2. The sample in question was CD4+ or CD8+ T cells sorted from blood, obtained in a trial of the OX40 agonist ivuxolimab. The CDR3 DNA follows: TGTGCCAGCAGGGAAATGACTAGCGGGAGGCCGGACTACAATGAGCAGTTCTTC. Its translation: CASREMTSGRPDYNEQFF.